This TCR beta chain originates from a study of CD8+ T cells in alopecia areata. Study-level points and caveats: Mice showed clearer TCR sharing than patients did, a gap that was possibly HLA-related. Many expanded lesional clones persisted during tofacitinib (in both scalp and blood). Given one nonresponder, whether baseline CD8+ expansion relates to response remains uncertain.

Only a few counts were recorded for this clone. Its cognate antigen is unknown. Treatment: oral pan-JAK inhibitor, 5-10 mg twice daily. cDNA reverse transcribed from extracted RNA served as the sequencing template. Repertoires were generated with immunoSEQ multiplex PCR, while TCRdb's copy carries only in-frame clones and drops some. Seen here are over 95,000 clones, approximately 55% observed once, and the top ten hold 3% to 4%. V was pared by 4 bases and J by 5 bases, with 3 bases of the junction left unmatched. The CDR3 length is 14 residues. CDR1 and CDR2 (germline): SGHDN, FVKESK. The chain is built from TRBV14 and TRBJ1-4; 8 bases map to TRBD1. The source was CD4+ T cells sorted from blood, collected at week 24, from a patient treated with tofacitinib. The receptor was derived from a human donor with alopecia areata. Written as DNA, the CDR3 is TGTGCCAGCAGCCCTCGACAGGGGAATGAAAAACTGTTTTTT. It encodes CASSPRQGNEKLFF.